This T cell receptor (beta chain) was captured by sequencing in a study of T cell responses to AZD1222 COVID-19 vaccine. Clones were sequenced by immunoSEQ multiplex PCR, and TCRdb holds only the in-frame ones, with some missing. The data show fewer than 150,000 clones, about 93% seen once. The V end was cut by 3 bases, the J end by 6 bases, with 8 bases between. The CDR3 has 12 amino acids. The receptor was derived from an adult in good health. V gene TRBV12-3 or TRBV12-4 combines with J gene TRBJ1-2; D uncertain. The sequencing here drew on peripheral blood, taken on day 0 of AZD1222 vaccination. CDR3 protein: CASSLGGNGYTF. The CDR3 bases are TGTGCCAGCAGTTTGGGAGGGAATGGCTACACCTTC.